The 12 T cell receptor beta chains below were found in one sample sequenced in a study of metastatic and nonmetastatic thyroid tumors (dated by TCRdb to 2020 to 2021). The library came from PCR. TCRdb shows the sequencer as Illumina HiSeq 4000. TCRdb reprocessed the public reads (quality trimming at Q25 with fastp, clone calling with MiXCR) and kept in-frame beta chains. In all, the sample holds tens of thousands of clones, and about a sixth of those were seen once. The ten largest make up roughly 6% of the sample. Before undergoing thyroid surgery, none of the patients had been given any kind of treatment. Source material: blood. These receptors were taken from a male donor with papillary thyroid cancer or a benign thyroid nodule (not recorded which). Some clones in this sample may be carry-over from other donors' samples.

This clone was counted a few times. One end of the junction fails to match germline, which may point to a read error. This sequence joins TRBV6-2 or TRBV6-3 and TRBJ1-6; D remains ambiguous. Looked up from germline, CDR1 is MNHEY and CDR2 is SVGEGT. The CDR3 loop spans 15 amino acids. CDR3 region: CASSYSVQVNSPFHF. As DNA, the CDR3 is TGTGCCAGCAGTTACTCGGTTCAGGTTAATTCACCCTTCCACTTT.

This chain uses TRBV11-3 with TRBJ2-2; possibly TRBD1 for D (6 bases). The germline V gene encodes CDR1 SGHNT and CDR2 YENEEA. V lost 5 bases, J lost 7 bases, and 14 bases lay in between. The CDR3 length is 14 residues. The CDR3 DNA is TGTGCCAGCAGCCTCAGGGGTAGGAACGGGGAGCTGTTTTTT. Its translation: CASSLRGRNGELFF. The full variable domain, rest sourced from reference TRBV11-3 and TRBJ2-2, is EAGVVQSPRYKIIEKKQPVAFWCNPISGHNTLYWYLQNLGQGPELLIRYENEEAVDDSQLPKDRFSAERLKGVDSTLKIQPAELGDSAVYLCASSLRGRNGELFFGEGSRLTVL.

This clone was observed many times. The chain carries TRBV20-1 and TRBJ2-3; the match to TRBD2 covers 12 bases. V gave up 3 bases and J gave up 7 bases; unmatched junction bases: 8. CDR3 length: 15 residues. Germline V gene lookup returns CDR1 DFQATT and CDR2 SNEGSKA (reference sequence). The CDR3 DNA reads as TGCAGTGCTAGTGAGCTAGCGGGAGGGCCGAATACGCAGTATTTT. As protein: CSASELAGGPNTQYF.

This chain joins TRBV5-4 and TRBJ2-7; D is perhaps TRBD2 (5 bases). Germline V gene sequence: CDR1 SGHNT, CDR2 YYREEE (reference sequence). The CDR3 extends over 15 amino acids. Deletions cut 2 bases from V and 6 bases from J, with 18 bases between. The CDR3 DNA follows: TGTGCCAGCAGCTTCTGGACTTCTACCGTCGGCGAGCAGTACTTC. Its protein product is CASSFWTSTVGEQYF.

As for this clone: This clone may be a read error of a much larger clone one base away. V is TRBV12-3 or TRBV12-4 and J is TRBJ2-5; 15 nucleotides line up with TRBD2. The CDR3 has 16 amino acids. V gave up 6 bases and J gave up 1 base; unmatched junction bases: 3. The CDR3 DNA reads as TGTGCCAGCAGCCAGGGACTAGCGGGGGGCCAAGAGACCCAGTACTTC. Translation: CASSQGLAGGQETQYF.

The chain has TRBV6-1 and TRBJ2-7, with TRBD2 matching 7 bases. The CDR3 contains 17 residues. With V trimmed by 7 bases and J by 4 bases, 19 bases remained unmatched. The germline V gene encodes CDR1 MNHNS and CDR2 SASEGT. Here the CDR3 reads CASTPFLTSWSAYEQYF. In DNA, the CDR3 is TGTGCCAGCACCCCCTTCCTGACTAGCTGGAGTGCTTACGAGCAGTACTTC.

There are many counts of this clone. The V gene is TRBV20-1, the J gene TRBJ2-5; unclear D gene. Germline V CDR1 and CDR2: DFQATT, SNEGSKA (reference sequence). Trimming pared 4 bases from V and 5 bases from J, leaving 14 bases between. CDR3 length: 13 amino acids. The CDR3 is CSANDQGEETQYF. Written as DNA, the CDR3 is TGCAGTGCTAACGACCAAGGCGAGGAGACCCAGTACTTC.

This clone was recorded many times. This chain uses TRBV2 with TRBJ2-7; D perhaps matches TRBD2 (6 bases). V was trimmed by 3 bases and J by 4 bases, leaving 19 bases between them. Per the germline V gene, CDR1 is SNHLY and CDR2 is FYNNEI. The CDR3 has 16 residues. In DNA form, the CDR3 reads TGTGCCAGCAGTGAGTTAGGAGGACGGGAGCGATACGAGCAGTACTTC. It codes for CASSELGGRERYEQYF. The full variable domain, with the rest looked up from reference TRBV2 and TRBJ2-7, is EPEVTQTPSHQVTQMGQEVILRCVPISNHLYFYWYRQILGQKVEFLVSFYNNEISEKSEIFDDQFSVERPDGSNFTLKIRSTKLEDSAMYFCASSELGGRERYEQYFGPGTRLTVT.

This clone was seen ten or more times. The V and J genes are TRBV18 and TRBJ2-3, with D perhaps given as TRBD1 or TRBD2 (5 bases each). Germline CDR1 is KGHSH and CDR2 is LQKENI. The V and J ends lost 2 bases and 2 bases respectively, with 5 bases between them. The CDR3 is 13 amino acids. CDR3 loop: CASSPGTTDTQYF. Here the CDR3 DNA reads TGTGCCAGCTCACCAGGGACCACAGATACGCAGTATTTT.

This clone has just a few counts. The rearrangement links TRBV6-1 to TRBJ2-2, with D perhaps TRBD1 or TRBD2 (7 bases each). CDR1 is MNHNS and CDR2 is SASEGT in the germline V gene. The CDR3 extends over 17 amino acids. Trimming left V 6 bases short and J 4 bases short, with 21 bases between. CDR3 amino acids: CASRGDRSAGFTGELFF. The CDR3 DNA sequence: TGTGCCAGCAGAGGGGACAGATCAGCGGGGTTCACCGGGGAGCTGTTTTTT.

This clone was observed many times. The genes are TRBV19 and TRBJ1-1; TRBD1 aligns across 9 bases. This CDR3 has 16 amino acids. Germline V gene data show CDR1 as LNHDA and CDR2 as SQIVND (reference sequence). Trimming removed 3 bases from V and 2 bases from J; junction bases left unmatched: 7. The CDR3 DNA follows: TGTGCCAGTAGTATGGGTTGGGGACAGGGCAACACTGAAGCTTTCTTT. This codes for CASSMGWGQGNTEAFF.

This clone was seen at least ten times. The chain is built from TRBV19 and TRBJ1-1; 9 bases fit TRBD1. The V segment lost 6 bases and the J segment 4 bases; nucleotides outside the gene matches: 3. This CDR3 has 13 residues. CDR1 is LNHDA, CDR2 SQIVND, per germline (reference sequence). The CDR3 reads CASSQQGATEAFF. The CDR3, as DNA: TGTGCCAGTAGCCAACAGGGGGCCACTGAAGCTTTCTTT.